Listed below are T cell receptor beta chains from one sample, sequenced in a study of control samples from healthy donors and cancer patients. Here immunoSEQ multiplex PCR was the method, and the copy in TCRdb shows in-frame clones only, minus some. The data show 150,000 to 200,000 clones, 90% seen once. The sequencing sample was made of blood. The receptors come from a woman aged 45-60 years in good health. Each CDR3 is given with its conserved first and last residue. Each record gives: J gene, V gene, clone size, D gene, CDR3 protein, CDR3 DNA. D genes are given only for firm matches. Clone size is stated in some rows and not others, as once, few, many or a class when expanded.

TRBJ2-1	TRBV9	NA	NA	CASSVEDRAYNEQFF	TGTGCCAGCAGCGTAGAGGACCGGGCATACAATGAGCAGTTCTTC
TRBJ2-1	TRBV5-1	NA	TRBD2	CASSLGGGYNEQFF	TGCGCCAGCAGCTTGGGCGGGGGGTACAATGAGCAGTTCTTC
TRBJ2-3	TRBV6-5	NA	TRBD1	CASSWDRGLDTQYF	TGTGCCAGCTCGTGGGACAGGGGACTTGATACGCAGTATTTT
TRBJ1-2	TRBV24-1	NA	NA	CATSDRAGTQRGGYTF	TGTGCCACCAGTGACAGGGCCGGCACCCAACGAGGCGGCTACACCTTC
TRBJ1-3	TRBV6-5	NA	NA	CASSYQRVTGNTIYF	TGTGCCAGCAGTTACCAAAGGGTGACTGGAAACACCATATATTTT
TRBJ1-1	TRBV19	NA	NA	CASSPQGPEAFF	TGTGCCAGTAGTCCCCAGGGCCCCGAAGCTTTCTTT
TRBJ1-5	TRBV19	once	TRBD1	CASSIDRETPQHF	TGTGCCAGTAGTATCGACAGGGAGACGCCCCAGCATTTT
TRBJ2-2	TRBV5-1	NA	TRBD1	CASSLRTGSAGELFF	TGCGCCAGCAGCCTTAGGACAGGGTCGGCCGGGGAGCTGTTTTTT
TRBJ2-7	TRBV28	NA	NA	CASSPSYSFRALYEQYF	TGTGCCAGCAGTCCATCCTACAGTTTCAGGGCACTCTACGAGCAGTACTTC
TRBJ2-7	TRBV6-5	NA	NA	CASSSPGSTTTYEQYF	TGTGCCAGCAGTTCCCCGGGGTCGACAACAACCTACGAGCAGTACTTC
TRBJ2-2	TRBV9	once	NA	CASSLGTRGTGELFF	TGTGCCAGCAGTCTGGGGACACGAGGCACCGGGGAGCTGTTTTTT
TRBJ1-5	TRBV23-1	NA	NA	CASSQSSVSDQPQHF	TGCGCCAGCAGTCAATCGAGCGTTTCTGATCAGCCCCAGCATTTT
TRBJ2-5	TRBV20-1	NA	NA	CSASPRGGQETQYF	TGCAGTGCTAGTCCCAGGGGAGGGCAAGAGACCCAGTACTTC
TRBJ2-5	TRBV18	NA	NA	CASSLLISETQYF	TGTGCCAGCTCACTTCTAATTTCAGAGACCCAGTACTTC
TRBJ2-5	TRBV24-1	NA	NA	CATSDWTVQETQYF	TGTGCCACCAGTGATTGGACCGTTCAAGAGACCCAGTACTTC